This TCR beta chain is drawn from a study of blood T cell repertoires in COVID-19. Study background: Acute-phase and convalescent COVID-19 samples originated in the United States, Italy and Spain. T cells, B-cell-depleted T cells, or PBMCs supplied cDNA or gDNA.

This CDR3 is 14 amino acids long. V shed 10 bases and J shed 2 bases, with 17 bases lying between them. The germline V gene encodes CDR1 LNHDA and CDR2 SQIVND (reference sequence). Original data processing: Nucleated cell counts were estimated from reference gene primer amplification. Sequencing used immunoSEQ multiplex PCR; TCRdb keeps in-frame clones, though not all of them. V and J calls and clone size are copied from that table; D and trimming were computed from the DNA. This table has some 200,000 clones, approximately 85% appearing once. The source material was peripheral blood. The chain carries TRBV19 and TRBJ1-2, with D possibly being TRBD1 (6 bases). The source is a woman in her 50s with active or convalescent COVID-19. The CDR3 is CATRGGELNYGYTF. CDR3 sequence (DNA): TGTGCCACCAGAGGGGGGGAATTAAACTATGGCTACACCTTC.